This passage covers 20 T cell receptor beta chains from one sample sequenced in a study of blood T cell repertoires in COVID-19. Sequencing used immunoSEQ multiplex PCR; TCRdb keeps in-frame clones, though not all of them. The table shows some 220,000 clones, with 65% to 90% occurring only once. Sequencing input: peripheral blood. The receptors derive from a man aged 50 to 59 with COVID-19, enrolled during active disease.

Here the CDR3 DNA reads TGTGCCAGCAGTTCCCCAGGGGGGCCGGACACCGGGGAGCTGTTTTTT. Translation gives CASSSPGGPDTGELFF. V and J are TRBV6-5 and TRBJ2-2; maybe TRBD1 (7 bases). V lost 4 bases, J lost 3 bases, and 15 bases lay in between. CDR3 size: 16 residues. Germline CDR1 MNHEY, CDR2 SVGAGI.

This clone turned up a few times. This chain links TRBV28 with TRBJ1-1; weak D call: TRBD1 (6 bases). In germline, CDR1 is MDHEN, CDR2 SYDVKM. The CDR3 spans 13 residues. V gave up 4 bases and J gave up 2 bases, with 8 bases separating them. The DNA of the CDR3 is TGTGCCAGCAGTTCGACAGGAAACACTGAAGCTTTCTTT. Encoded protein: CASSSTGNTEAFF.

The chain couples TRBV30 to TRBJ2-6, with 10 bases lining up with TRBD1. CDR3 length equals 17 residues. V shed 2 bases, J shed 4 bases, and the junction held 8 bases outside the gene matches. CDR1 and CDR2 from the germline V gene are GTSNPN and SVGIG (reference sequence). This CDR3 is CAWSFWTGGSGANVLTF. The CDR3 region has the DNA TGTGCCTGGAGTTTTTGGACAGGGGGTTCCGGGGCCAACGTCCTGACTTTC.

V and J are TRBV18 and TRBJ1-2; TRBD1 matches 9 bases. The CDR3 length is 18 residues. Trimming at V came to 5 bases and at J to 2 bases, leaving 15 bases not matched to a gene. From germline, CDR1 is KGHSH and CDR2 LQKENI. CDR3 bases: TGTGCCAGCTCAGGGGTCCGGGACAGGGACGGTTACAACTATGGCTACACCTTC. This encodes CASSGVRDRDGYNYGYTF.

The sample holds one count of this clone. The CDR3 DNA follows: TGTGCCAGCTCACCACCTCCTAAGACAGGCGCTGAAGCTTTCTTT. This gives the protein CASSPPPKTGAEAFF. The gene calls are TRBV18 and TRBJ1-1; D may be TRBD1 (6 bases). The ends were cut back, 0 bases at V and 6 bases at J, with 14 bases in the middle. CDR1 and CDR2 from the germline V gene are KGHSH and LQKENI. This CDR3 is built from 15 residues.

CDR3 sequence (DNA): TGTGCCAGCAGCTCGTTAGGGGGGGACAGGAGACAGTACTTC. This translates into CASSSLGGDRRQYF. The chain links TRBV11-2 to TRBJ2-4, with D possibly TRBD1 on 8 matching bases. Germline-derived CDR1 and CDR2 are SGHAT and FQNNGV. V was trimmed by 4 bases and J by 13 bases, leaving 20 bases between them. The CDR3 sequence is 14 residues long. The full variable domain, completed using reference TRBV11-2 and TRBJ2-4, is EAGVAQSPRYKIIEKRQSVAFWCNPISGHATLYWYQQILGQGPKLLIQFQNNGVVDDSQLPKDRFSAERLKGVDSTLKIQPAKLEDSAVYLCASSSLGGDRRQYFGAGTRLSVL.

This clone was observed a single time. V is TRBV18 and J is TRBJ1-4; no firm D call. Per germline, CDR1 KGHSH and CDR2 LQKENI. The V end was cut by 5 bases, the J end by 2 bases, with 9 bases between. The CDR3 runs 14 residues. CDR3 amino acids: CASSSTVTNEKLFF. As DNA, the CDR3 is TGTGCCAGCTCAAGCACAGTTACTAATGAAAAACTGTTTTTT. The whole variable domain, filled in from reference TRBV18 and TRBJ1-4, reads NAGVMQNPRHLVRRRGQEARLRCSPMKGHSHVYWYRQLPEEGLKFMVYLQKENIIDESGMPKERFSAEFPKEGPSILRIQQVVRGDSAAYFCASSSTVTNEKLFFGSGTQLSVL.

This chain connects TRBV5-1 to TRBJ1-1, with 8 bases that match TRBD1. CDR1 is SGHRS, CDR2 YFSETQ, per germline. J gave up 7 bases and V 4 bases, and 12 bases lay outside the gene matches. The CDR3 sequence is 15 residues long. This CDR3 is CASSPPGGQAIEAFF. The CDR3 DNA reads TGCGCCAGCAGCCCGCCCGGGGGACAGGCGATTGAAGCTTTCTTT.

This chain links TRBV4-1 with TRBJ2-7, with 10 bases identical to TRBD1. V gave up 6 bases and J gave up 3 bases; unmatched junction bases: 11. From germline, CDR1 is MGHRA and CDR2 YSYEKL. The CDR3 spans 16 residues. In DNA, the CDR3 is TGCGCCAGCAGTCGAGAGGGGACAGGGGATATCTACGAGCAGTACTTC. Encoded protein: CASSREGTGDIYEQYF.

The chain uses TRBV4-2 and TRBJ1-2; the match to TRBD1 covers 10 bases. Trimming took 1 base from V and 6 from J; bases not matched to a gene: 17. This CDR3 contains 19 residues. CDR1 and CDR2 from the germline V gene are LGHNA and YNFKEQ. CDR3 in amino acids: CASSQVSSETGGMVHGYTF. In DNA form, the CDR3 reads TGTGCCAGCAGCCAAGTATCGTCGGAGACAGGGGGCATGGTGCATGGCTACACCTTC.

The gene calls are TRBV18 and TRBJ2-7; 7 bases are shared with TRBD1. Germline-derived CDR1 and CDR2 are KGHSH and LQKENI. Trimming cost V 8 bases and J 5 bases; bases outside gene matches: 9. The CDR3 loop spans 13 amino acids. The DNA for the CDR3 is TGTGCCAGCAAGACAGGGAGCACGAACGAGCAGTACTTC. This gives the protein CASKTGSTNEQYF.

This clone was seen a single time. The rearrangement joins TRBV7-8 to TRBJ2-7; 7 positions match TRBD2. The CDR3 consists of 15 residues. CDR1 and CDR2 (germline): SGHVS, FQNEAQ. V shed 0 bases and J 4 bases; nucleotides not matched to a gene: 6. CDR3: CASSLAGEGRYEQYF. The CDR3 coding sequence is TGTGCCAGCAGCTTAGCGGGGGAGGGCAGATACGAGCAGTACTTC.

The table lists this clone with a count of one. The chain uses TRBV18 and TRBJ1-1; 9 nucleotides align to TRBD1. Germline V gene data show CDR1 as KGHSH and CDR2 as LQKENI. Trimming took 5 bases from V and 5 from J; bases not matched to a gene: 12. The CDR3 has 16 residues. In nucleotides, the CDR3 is TGTGCCAGCTCATATTTACAGGGGGCAGAGTCTACTGAAGCTTTCTTT. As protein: CASSYLQGAESTEAFF. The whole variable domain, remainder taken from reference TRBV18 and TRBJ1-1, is NAGVMQNPRHLVRRRGQEARLRCSPMKGHSHVYWYRQLPEEGLKFMVYLQKENIIDESGMPKERFSAEFPKEGPSILRIQQVVRGDSAAYFCASSYLQGAESTEAFFGQGTRLTVV.

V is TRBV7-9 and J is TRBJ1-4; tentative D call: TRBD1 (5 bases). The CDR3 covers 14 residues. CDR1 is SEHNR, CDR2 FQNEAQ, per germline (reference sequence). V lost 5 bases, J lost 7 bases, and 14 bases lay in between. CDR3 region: CASSQGGEREKLFF. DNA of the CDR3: TGTGCCAGCAGCCAGGGCGGGGAGCGTGAAAAACTGTTTTTT.

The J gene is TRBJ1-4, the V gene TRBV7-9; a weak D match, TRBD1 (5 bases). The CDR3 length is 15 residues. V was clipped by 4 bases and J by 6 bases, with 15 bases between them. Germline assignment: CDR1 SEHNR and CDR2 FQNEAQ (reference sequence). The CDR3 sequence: CASSSQLDRYEKLFF. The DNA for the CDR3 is TGTGCCAGCAGCTCCCAGCTTGACAGATATGAAAAACTGTTTTTT.

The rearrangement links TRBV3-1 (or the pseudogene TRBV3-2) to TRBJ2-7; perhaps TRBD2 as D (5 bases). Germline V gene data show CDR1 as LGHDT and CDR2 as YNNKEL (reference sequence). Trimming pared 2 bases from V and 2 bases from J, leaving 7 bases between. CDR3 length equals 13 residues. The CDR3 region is CASSQRGTYEQYF. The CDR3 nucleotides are TGTGCCAGCAGCCAAAGAGGGACCTACGAGCAGTACTTC.

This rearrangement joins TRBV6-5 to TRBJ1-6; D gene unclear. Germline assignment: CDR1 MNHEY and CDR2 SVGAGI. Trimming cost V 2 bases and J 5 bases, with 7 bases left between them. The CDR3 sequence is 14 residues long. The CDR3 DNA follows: TGTGCCAGCAGTTACGAACTGGATAATTCACCCCTCCACTTT. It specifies CASSYELDNSPLHF.

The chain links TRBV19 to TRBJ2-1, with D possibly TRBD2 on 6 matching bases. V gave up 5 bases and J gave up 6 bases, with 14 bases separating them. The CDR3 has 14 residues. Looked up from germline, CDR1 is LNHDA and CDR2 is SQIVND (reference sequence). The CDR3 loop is CASSSTGDGNEQFF. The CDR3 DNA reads TGTGCCAGTAGTTCAACGGGGGATGGCAATGAGCAGTTCTTC.

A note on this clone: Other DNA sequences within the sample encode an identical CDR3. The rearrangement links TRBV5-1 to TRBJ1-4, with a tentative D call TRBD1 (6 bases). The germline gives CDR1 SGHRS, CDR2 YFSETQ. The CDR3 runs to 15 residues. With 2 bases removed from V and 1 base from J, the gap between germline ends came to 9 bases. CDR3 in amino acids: CASSLEGQTNEKLFF. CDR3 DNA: TGCGCCAGCAGCTTAGAGGGACAAACTAATGAAAAACTGTTTTTT.

Here the CDR3 DNA reads TGTGCCAGCAGCTTAGATAGAGGCACGGCGGGGGAGCAGTACTTC. Its protein product is CASSLDRGTAGEQYF. This sequence joins TRBV11-2 and TRBJ2-7, with D possibly TRBD2 on 6 matching bases. Per the germline V gene, CDR1 is SGHAT and CDR2 is FQNNGV. V was clipped by 0 bases and J by 7 bases, with 16 bases between them. The CDR3 has 15 residues.